This T cell receptor beta chain was captured by sequencing in a study of cytomegalovirus exposure and HLA in healthy donors (dated 2017 in TCRdb). Context from the whole study: In an earlier analysis of around 540 of the donors, 276 Gb of sequence data and some 120 million unique TCR beta sequences from about 180 million T cells were reported. Roughly 300 gigabases of sequencing data and approximately 85 million unique TCR sequences were included in an early release covering about 620 HLA-typed donors. Of the roughly 400 genotyped donors, roughly 85% fell in the genetic ancestry cluster associated with self-reported Caucasian donors. The study aimed to test whether cataloging public T cell receptors could reveal signatures of past pathogen exposure. The study used immunosequencing to profile the T cell repertoires of 666 subjects and linked those repertoires to cytomegalovirus serostatus. Besides the first cohort of about 730 subjects, a separate validation cohort made up of 120 different subjects was used. To predict cytomegalovirus infection status, the study combined high-throughput TCR immunosequencing, statistical association of individual TCRs with disease status, and machine learning. To study patterns of TCR occurrence, a later analysis re-analyzed previously published TCR beta repertoires from 666 donors and added high-resolution HLA genotyping. Rather than using new phenotypic data, the later analysis identified candidate immune exposures from TCR beta sequences and from how often those sequences occurred across donors. In an earlier analysis of about 590 of the donors, high-throughput TCR beta sequencing was used to judge whether each TCR beta V gene segment behaved as functional or pseudogenic. Donor age, sex, ethnicity and CMV serostatus were compiled alongside the repertoire data. A later genetic analysis used genome-wide SNP genotypes for 398 of the 666 donors, treating that subset as a discovery cohort. Every discovery cohort repertoire had been produced on one sequencing platform. HLA typing covered class I and class II loci at four-digit resolution. Typing coverage varied by locus: about 620-630 donors for A, B, C, DRB1 and DQB1; roughly 510 for DQA1; over 600 for DPA1; approximately 490 for DPB1. Because of strong linkage in the cohort, four to six DR-DQ haplotypes were treated as single units for association and clustering. Across 300 to 500 genotyped donors of the cohort, an average of about 220,000 unique TCR beta nucleotide sequences per donor were sequenced, and around 20% of those sequences were non-productive. Points the paper makes about the study in general: A total of 150 or so TCR beta chains were listed by the study as associated with cytomegalovirus. A group of highly shared sequence variants was considered likely to be a technical artifact of the sequencing pipeline. Some IMGT-functional V segments, including TRBV6-2 and TRBV6-3, could not be told apart with the 87-base-pair reads, so those segments were excluded. Linkage disequilibrium might explain the correlated functional status among segregating V segments, but an unknown experimental factor could not be ruled out. Specific HLA alleles were associated with 15,000 to 20,000 TCR beta sequences at a false discovery rate of 0.05 in a later analysis. A later analysis found that HLA-associated TCR beta chains were more clonally expanded and had lower generation probabilities than equally common non-associated chains. An earlier analysis of 587 of the donors showed that most TCR beta V segments appeared in productive rearrangements either about 90% or about 30% of the time, which broadly matched IMGT annotations. For the cohort, immune exposure information was limited to CMV serostatus. In a later analysis, several top co-occurrence clusters were reported to appear linked to parvovirus B19, influenza, CMV and Epstein-Barr virus. A further reported finding was that TCR beta sequences accurately predicted the HLA-A and HLA-B alleles for most subjects in the first cohort. In a later genetic analysis, a missense DCLRE1C variant was associated with V-gene and J-gene trimming of TCR beta chains, and the association was replicated in an independent cohort. Cytomegalovirus status was reported to be diagnosed by the classifier with high specificity and sensitivity in both the original and validation cohorts. In a later analysis, TCR association rates were found to vary across HLA loci, with the most associated TCRs seen for DRB1 alleles and the fewest for HLA-C alleles. Assigning TCR associations to individual alleles was difficult when HLA alleles, especially DR and DQ, strongly co-occurred. Because HLA typing was unavailable for some donors at each locus, only the typed subset was used in association tests. Sequencing depth was assumed to be roughly uniform across donors in the presence/absence analyses, though that assumption may not hold. According to the authors, the approach could potentially be generalized to other disease states and immunological phenotypes. Only TCR beta chains were sequenced in this cohort, and the absence of alpha or paired-chain data limited detectable features. Across donors, most TCR sequences were observed very rarely, whereas some public TCRs were present in many individuals. About 15 rarely observed V segments, including chromosome 9 orphons, were excluded from the earlier analysis of about 600 of the donors because counts were too low. Compared with the approximately 600-donor mean, donors in an Asian-associated ancestry cluster had fewer N-insertions in productive TCRs, according to a later genetic analysis. In vitro tests confirmed that a few of the cytomegalovirus-associated TCR beta chains recognize cytomegalovirus antigens. A later analysis found that most CMV-associated TCR beta chains appeared HLA-restricted, with HLA associations seemingly driven largely by CMV exposure.

Concerning this clone: This receptor's antigen is unknown. Germline and junction disagree at one end, which may indicate a read error.

The cysteine opens and the phenylalanine closes a CDR3 of 15 amino acids. The only DNA kept is the CDR3, 45 bases in frame from the first base. CDR1 and CDR2 are read off the germline V gene as MNHNS and SASEGT. In total, roughly 670 healthy bone marrow donors made up the cohort. At the time of sampling, all cohort members were nominally healthy, though unrecorded immune exposures were likely present. The donor tested CMV seronegative, placing the donor among the roughly 350 seronegative members of the cohort. Each donor provided a peripheral blood sample, and peripheral blood mononuclear cells were used for TCR beta sequencing. The Qiagen DNeasy Blood Extraction Kit was used to extract genomic DNA from the blood cell samples. Library preparation employed the immunoSEQ multiplex PCR assay. For the multiplex PCR, a mixture combining 60 forward primers for TCR Vbeta segments and 13 reverse primers for TCR Jbeta segments was used. Amplification of the CDR3 region of rearranged TCR beta genes was performed with a multiplex PCR assay on genomic DNA. Amplified TCR beta libraries were sequenced as 87-base-pair reads on the Illumina HiSeq System. On the authors' methods: Across the roughly 640 repertoires, a later analysis counted tens of millions of unique TCR beta chains, roughly 11 million of which were shared by at least two donors. Raw reads were error-corrected and collapsed into unique sequences by a nearest-neighbor algorithm in which closely related sequences were merged to remove PCR and sequencing errors. V, D and J gene segments were assigned by aligning CDR3 sequences to IMGT reference sequences. Each retained sequence needed at least a six-nucleotide match to both a V gene segment and a J gene segment. Rearrangements were called productive when the CDR3 lacked stop codons and stayed in frame with V and J; all others were non-productive. Following IMGT convention, CDR3 was defined as the stretch from the second conserved V-encoded cysteine to the conserved J-encoded phenylalanine. In an earlier analysis of approximately 590 of the donors, sequences lacking an unambiguous match to a single V gene segment were excluded. In an earlier analysis of roughly 500 of the donors, V segments were called functional above 56.7% productive rearrangements and were called segregating when the between-donor standard deviation exceeded 5%. A statistical classification framework was developed to diagnose cytomegalovirus status using the catalog of TCR beta chain sequences. A later analysis assigned V and J genes by comparing TCR nucleotide sequences with IMGT/GENE-DB human TR gene sequences. The TCRdist pipeline was used in a later analysis to assign CDR3 sequences and most-parsimonious VDJ recombination scenarios. A later analysis defined each TCR beta chain by its CDR3 amino acid sequence plus V-gene family, and excluded reads lacking a unique V-gene family. To address suspected cross-contamination and a sequencing artifact, a later analysis removed roughly 580 highly shared, low-generation-probability nucleotide sequences. In a later analysis, a clonal expansion index was calculated for each public chain from normalized within-repertoire ranks of inferred template counts. A later analysis computed generation probabilities with a VDJ recombination model fitted to out-of-frame rearrangements, and checked the results against IGoR. A later analysis scored TCR-TCR, TCR-HLA and TCR-CMV co-occurrence with hypergeometric tests, applying a repertoire-size bias correction to TCR pairs. False discovery rates were estimated in a later analysis by permuting HLA or CMV assignments 20 times. In a later analysis, co-occurring TCRs were grouped using DBSCAN, with TCRdist sequence similarity added in when clustering inside HLA-allele-positive subsets. Repertoires with fewer than 30,000 or more than 120,000 public chains were left out of co-occurrence clustering, as were about 5 repertoires with anomalous nucleotide sharing. TCRdb limited this immuneACCESS table to in-frame rearrangements with V and J called. A share of clones is missing; checked studies link under half to unresolved V genes, and the rest is unexplained. The DNA gave D and trimming, while V, J and clone size come from that table. The sample includes about 190,000 clones, with about four fifths observed a single time. Of the sample, 1.5% to 2% is held by the ten largest clones.

The chain couples TRBV6-1 to TRBJ2-1, and TRBD1 aligns with 7 junction nucleotides. The clonotype was recovered from a man in his late teens or twenties in good health and CMV-seronegative. What was sequenced was PBMCs. CDR3 region: CAGSPRQGSYNEQFF. Read as DNA, the sequence is TGTGCCGGCAGTCCGAGACAGGGCTCCTACAATGAGCAGTTCTTC.